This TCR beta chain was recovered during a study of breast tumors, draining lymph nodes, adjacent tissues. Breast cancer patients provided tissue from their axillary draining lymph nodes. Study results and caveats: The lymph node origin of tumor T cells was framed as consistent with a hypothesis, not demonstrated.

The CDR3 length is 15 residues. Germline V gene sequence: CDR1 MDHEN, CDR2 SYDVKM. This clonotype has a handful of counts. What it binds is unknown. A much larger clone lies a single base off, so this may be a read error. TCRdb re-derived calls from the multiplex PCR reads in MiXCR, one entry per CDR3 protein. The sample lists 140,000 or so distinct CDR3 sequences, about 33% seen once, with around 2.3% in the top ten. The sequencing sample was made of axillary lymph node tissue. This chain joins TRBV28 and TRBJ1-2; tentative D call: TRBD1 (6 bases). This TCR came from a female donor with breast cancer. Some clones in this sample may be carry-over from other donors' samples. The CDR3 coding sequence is TGTGCCAGCAGTTCACGATACGGACAGAGAGGTGGCCACACCTTC. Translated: CASSSRYGQRGGHTF.